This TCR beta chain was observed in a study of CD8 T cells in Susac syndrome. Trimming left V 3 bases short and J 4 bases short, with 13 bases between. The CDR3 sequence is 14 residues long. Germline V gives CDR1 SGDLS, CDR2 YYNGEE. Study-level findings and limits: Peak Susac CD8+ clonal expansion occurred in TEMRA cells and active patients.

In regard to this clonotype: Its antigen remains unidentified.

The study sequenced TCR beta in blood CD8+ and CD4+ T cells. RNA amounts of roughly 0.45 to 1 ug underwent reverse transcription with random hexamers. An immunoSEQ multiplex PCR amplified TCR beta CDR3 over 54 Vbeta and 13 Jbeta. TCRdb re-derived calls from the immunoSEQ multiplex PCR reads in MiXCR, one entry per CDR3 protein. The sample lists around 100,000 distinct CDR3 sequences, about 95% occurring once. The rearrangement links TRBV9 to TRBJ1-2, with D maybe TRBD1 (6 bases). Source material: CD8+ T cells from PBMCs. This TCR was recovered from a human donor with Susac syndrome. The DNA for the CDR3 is TGTGCCAGCAGCGCCACTACAGGGTTCTATGGCTACACCTTC. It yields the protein CASSATTGFYGYTF.